The subject of this entry is one T cell receptor (beta chain). This specimen comes from a study of blood T cell repertoires in COVID-19. Overall study: Samples taken during acute and convalescent COVID-19 were collected in the United States, Italy and Spain. Sample material is recorded as cDNA or gDNA derived from T cells, B-cell-depleted T cells, or PBMCs.

Germline assignment: CDR1 LGHNA and CDR2 YSLEER. The CDR3 consists of 18 residues. Germline trimming cut 3 bases from V and 2 bases from J; bases unmatched to any gene: 9. As processed by the authors: Estimates of nucleated cell counts were drawn from the amplification of reference gene primers. The data were produced by immunoSEQ multiplex PCR, yet TCRdb's version contains in-frame clones alone and is incomplete. V, J and clone size are taken as reported in that table, and D and trimming were inferred from the DNA itself. This sample has about 58,000 clones, with 60% to 85% found just once. The chain is built from TRBV4-3 and TRBJ2-6; TRBD1 matches at 8 bases. Sequenced sample: peripheral blood. This TCR came from a human donor in a cohort sampled during active COVID-19. The CDR3 coding sequence is TGCGCCAGCAGCCAGGAATACTACAGGGGGACTGGGGCCAACGTCCTGACTTTC. It is translated as CASSQEYYRGTGANVLTF.